The table lists the clone carrying this T cell receptor beta chain with many counts. The antigen is unknown. The data belong to a study of breast tumors, draining lymph nodes, adjacent tissues. Per the germline V gene, CDR1 is DFQATT and CDR2 is SNEGSKA (reference sequence). The CDR3 loop spans 15 amino acids. Trimming left V 6 bases short and J 4 bases short, with 21 bases between. Whole-study results and caveats: Data fit most tumor T cells coming from lymph node, expanding in tumor.

TCRdb re-derived calls from the multiplex PCR reads in MiXCR, one entry per CDR3 protein. Seen here are approximately 120,000 distinct CDR3 sequences, around 21% observed once, and the top ten hold 2.2%. Samples came from axillary lymph nodes draining the breast cancer. The genes are TRBV20-1 and TRBJ2-5; D may be TRBD2 (6 bases). Sequenced sample: axillary lymph node tissue. The source of this sequence is a female donor with breast cancer. Some clones in this sample may be carry-over from other donors' samples. The CDR3 protein is CSALGPGVVVETQYF. The CDR3 DNA is TGCAGTGCCCTGGGGCCGGGAGTGGTGGTAGAGACCCAGTACTTC.